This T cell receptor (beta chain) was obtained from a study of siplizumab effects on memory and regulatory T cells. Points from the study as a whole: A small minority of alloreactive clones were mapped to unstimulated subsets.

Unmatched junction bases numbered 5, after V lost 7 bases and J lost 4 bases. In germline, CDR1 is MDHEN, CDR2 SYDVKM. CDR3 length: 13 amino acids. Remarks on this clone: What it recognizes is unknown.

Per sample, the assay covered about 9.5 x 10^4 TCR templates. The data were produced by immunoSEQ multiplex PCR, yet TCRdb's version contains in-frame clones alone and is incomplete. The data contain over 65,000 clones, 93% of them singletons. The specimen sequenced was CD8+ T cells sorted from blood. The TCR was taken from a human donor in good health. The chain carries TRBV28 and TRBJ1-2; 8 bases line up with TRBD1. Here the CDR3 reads CASTRGQAYGYTF. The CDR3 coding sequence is TGTGCCAGCACTAGGGGACAGGCCTATGGCTACACCTTC.